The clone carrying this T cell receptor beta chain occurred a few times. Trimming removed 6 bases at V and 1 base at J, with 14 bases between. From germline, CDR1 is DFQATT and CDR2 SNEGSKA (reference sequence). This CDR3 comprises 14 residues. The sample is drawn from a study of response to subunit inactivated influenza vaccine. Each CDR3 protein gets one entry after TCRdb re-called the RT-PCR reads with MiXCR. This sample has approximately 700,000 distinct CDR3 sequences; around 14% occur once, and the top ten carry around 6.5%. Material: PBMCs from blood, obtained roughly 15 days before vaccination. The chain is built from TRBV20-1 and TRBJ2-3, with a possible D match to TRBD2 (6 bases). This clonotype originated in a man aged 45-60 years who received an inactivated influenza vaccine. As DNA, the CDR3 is TGCAGTGCCATGGATGGAGGGCGCACAGATACGCAGTATTTT. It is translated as CSAMDGGRTDTQYF.